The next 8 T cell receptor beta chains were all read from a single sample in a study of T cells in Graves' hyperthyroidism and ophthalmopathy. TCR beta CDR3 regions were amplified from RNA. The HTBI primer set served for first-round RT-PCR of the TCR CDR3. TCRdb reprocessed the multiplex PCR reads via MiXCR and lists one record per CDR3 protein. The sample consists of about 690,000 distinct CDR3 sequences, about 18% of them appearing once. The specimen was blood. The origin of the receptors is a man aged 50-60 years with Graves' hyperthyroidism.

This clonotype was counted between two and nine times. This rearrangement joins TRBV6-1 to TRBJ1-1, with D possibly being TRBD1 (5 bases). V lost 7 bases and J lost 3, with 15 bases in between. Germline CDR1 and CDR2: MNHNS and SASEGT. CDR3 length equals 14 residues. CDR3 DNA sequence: TGTGCCAGCATCCCTAGATCAGGGTACACTGAAGCTTTCTTT. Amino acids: CASIPRSGYTEAFF.

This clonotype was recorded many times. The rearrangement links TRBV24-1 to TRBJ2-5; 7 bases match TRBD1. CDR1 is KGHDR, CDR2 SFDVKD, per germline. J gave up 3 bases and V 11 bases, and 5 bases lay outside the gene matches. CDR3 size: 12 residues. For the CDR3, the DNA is TGTGCCAGTCGGGACAGTAAAGAGACCCAGTACTTC. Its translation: CASRDSKETQYF.

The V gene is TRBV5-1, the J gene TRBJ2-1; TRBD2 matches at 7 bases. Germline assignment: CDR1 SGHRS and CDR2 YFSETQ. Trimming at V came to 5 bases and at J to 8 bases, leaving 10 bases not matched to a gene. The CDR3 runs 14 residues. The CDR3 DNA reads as TGCGCCAGCAGTTCTAGAGGGAGGGCACATGAGCAGTTCTTC. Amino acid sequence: CASSSRGRAHEQFF.

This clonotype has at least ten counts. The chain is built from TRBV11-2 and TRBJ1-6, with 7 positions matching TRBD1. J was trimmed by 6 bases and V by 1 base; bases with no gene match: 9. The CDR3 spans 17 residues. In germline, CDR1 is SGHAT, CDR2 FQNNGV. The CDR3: CASSLAFRTGLNSPLHF. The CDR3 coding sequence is TGTGCCAGCAGCTTAGCCTTTCGGACAGGCCTTAATTCACCCCTCCACTTT. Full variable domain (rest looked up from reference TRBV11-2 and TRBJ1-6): EAGVAQSPRYKIIEKRQSVAFWCNPISGHATLYWYQQILGQGPKLLIQFQNNGVVDDSQLPKDRFSAERLKGVDSTLKIQPAKLEDSAVYLCASSLAFRTGLNSPLHFGNGTRLTVT.

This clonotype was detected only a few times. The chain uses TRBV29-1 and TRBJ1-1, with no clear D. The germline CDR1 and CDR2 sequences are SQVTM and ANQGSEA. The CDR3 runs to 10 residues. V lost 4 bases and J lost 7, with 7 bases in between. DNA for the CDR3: TGCAGCGTTGCGGATTTTGAAGCTTTCTTT. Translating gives CSVADFEAFF.

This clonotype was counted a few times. CDR3 residues: CASSLAKDLRENEQFF. The CDR3 region has the DNA TGTGCCAGCAGCTTAGCGAAGGACTTGAGGGAAAATGAGCAGTTCTTC. The chain couples TRBV7-9 to TRBJ2-1; perhaps TRBD2 as D (5 bases). V was shortened by 0 bases and J by 7 bases, with 16 bases between the two germline ends. Germline CDR1 reads SEHNR; CDR2 reads FQNEAQ (reference sequence). This CDR3 is built from 16 residues.

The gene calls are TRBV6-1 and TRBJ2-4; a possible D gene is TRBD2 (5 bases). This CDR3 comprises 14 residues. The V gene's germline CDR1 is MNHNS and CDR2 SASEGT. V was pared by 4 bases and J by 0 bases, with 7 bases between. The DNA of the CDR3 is TGTGCCAGCAGTGGGGCGGGAGCCAAAAACATTCAGTACTTC. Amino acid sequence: CASSGAGAKNIQYF.

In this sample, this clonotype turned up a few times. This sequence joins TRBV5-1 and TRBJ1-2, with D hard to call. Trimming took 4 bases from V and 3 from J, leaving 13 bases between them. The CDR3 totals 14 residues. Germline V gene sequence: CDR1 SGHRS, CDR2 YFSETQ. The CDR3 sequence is CASSRGSSDYGYTF. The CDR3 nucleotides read TGCGCCAGCAGCCGAGGGTCCTCAGACTATGGCTACACCTTC.